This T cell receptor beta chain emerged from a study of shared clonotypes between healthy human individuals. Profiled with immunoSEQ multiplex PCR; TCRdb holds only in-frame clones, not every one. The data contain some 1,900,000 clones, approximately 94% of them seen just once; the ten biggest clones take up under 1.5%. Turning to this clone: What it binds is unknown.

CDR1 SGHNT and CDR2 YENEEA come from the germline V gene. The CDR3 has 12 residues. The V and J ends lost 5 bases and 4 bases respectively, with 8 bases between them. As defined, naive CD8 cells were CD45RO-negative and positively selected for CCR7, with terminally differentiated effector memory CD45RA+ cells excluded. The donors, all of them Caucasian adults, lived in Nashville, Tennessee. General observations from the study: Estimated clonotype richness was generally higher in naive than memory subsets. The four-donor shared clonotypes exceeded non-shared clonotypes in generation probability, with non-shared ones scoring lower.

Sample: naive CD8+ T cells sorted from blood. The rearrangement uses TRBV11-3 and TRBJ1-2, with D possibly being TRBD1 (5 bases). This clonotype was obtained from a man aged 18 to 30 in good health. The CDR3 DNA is TGTGCCAGCAGCCTCCAGGGCTATGGCTACACCTTC. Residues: CASSLQGYGYTF.